This T cell receptor (beta chain) was captured in a study of T-cell memory formation after mild COVID-19. Across the study: Largely donor-specific TCR clusters were found.

Constant-segment primers were used for 5'RACE, and the resulting TCR alpha and TCR beta cDNA libraries carried sample barcodes and UMIs. TCRdb reprocessed the 5' RACE reads via MiXCR and lists one record per CDR3 protein. Found here are more than 350,000 distinct CDR3 sequences, roughly 15% of them singletons; the top ten hold under 25%. This clonotype came up once. The origin of this receptor is a man younger than 30 who had mild COVID-19 (a few samples of this study predate the infection). Cell type and time point are not known. What was sequenced was PBMCs or a T cell subset sorted from them (not recorded which).

CDR3 sequence reads: CASSPSRQAPQFF. The CDR3 DNA sequence: TGTGCCAGCAGTCCCTCAAGACAGGCCCCCCAGTTCTTC. The chain recombines TRBV2 with TRBJ2-1; D is possibly TRBD1 (6 bases). Trimming cost V 5 bases and J 13 bases, with 18 bases left between them. The CDR3 totals 13 residues. The germline CDR1 and CDR2 sequences are SNHLY and FYNNEI.